This passage covers 9 T cell receptor beta chains from one sample sequenced in a study of PD-L1 blockade in urothelial cancer. Time point given: peripheral blood 6 weeks after treatment start. Profiled with immunoSEQ multiplex PCR; TCRdb holds only in-frame clones, not every one. The sample contains under 150,000 clones, roughly 90% of which appear only once. This sample comprised PBMCs, obtained around atezolizumab (anti-PD-L1) treatment. These receptors all stem from a man in his 60s with urothelial cancer.

The chain has TRBV9 and TRBJ1-1; D is unclear. Per germline, CDR1 SGDLS and CDR2 YYNGEE. This CDR3 region has 14 residues. With 0 bases removed from V and 0 bases from J, the gap between germline ends came to 6 bases. The CDR3 DNA sequence: TGTGCCAGCAGCGTAGGGCAGATGAACACTGAAGCTTTCTTT. Protein: CASSVGQMNTEAFF. Full variable domain (outside the CDR3, taken from reference TRBV9 and TRBJ1-1): DSGVTQTPKHLITATGQRVTLRCSPRSGDLSVYWYQQSLDQGLQFLIQYYNGEERAKGNILERFSAQQFPDLHSELNLSSLELGDSALYFCASSVGQMNTEAFFGQGTRLTVV.

Comments on this clone: Additional DNA sequences in this sample encode the identical CDR3. This chain joins TRBV18 and TRBJ2-7, with TRBD2 matching 10 bases. V trimming: 3 bases; J trimming: 0 bases; junction bases outside the gene matches: 2. CDR1 KGHSH and CDR2 LQKENI come from the germline V gene. The CDR3 has 15 residues. The CDR3 sequence: CASSPTSGVSYEQYF. CDR3 coding DNA: TGTGCCAGCTCACCCACTAGCGGGGTCTCCTACGAGCAGTACTTC. Supplemented by reference TRBV18 and TRBJ2-7, the full variable domain reads NAGVMQNPRHLVRRRGQEARLRCSPMKGHSHVYWYRQLPEEGLKFMVYLQKENIIDESGMPKERFSAEFPKEGPSILRIQQVVRGDSAAYFCASSPTSGVSYEQYFGPGTRLTVT.

The chain has TRBV7-3 and TRBJ1-1; no reliable D call. The germline V gene encodes CDR1 SGHTA and CDR2 FQGTGA. Trimming pared 3 bases from V and 0 bases from J, leaving 5 bases between. The CDR3 extends over 13 amino acids. In DNA form, the CDR3 reads TGTGCCAGCAGCTTGAGCATGAACACTGAAGCTTTCTTT. Amino acids: CASSLSMNTEAFF.

The chain is built from TRBV7-9 and TRBJ1-1; TRBD1 is a possible D gene (6 bases). The germline V gene encodes CDR1 SEHNR and CDR2 FQNEAQ (reference sequence). V was clipped by 5 bases and J by 4 bases, with 14 bases between them. This CDR3 is built from 14 residues. This CDR3 reads CASSEGGGTTEAFF. The CDR3 region has the DNA TGTGCCAGCAGCGAAGGGGGGGGAACCACTGAAGCTTTCTTT.

The genes are TRBV29-1 and TRBJ2-5, with 8 positions matching TRBD2. After removal of 5 bases from V and 5 bases from J, the junction contained 4 bases not matched to a gene. CDR1 and CDR2 from the germline V gene are SQVTM and ANQGSEA. The CDR3 is 12 residues long. The CDR3 loop is CSVSGGRETQYF. As DNA, the CDR3 is TGCAGCGTTTCTGGCGGGAGGGAGACCCAGTACTTC.

The V call is TRBV7-9, the J call TRBJ2-7; D is possibly TRBD2 (6 bases). The V end lost 3 bases, the J end lost 2 bases, and 8 bases lay between the germline ends. Germline CDR1 and CDR2: SEHNR and FQNEAQ (reference sequence). CDR3 length equals 13 residues. This CDR3 is CASSFTGAYEQYF. The CDR3 DNA reads TGTGCCAGCAGCTTCACGGGGGCCTACGAGCAGTACTTC.

The rearrangement links TRBV7-3 to TRBJ1-1; D may be TRBD1 (6 bases). Looked up from germline, CDR1 is SGHTA and CDR2 is FQGTGA. The CDR3 consists of 13 residues. Trimming cost V 7 bases and J 5 bases, with 14 bases left between them. The CDR3 region has the DNA TGTGCCAGCACCCAAGAGGGGGGGACTGAAGCTTTCTTT. Translating it yields CASTQEGGTEAFF.

This chain uses TRBV9 with TRBJ2-1, with 8 bases identical to TRBD2. This CDR3 is 19 amino acids long. The J segment lost 0 bases and the V segment lost 0 bases, leaving 11 bases of the junction unmatched. Germline CDR1 reads SGDLS; CDR2 reads YYNGEE. The CDR3 here is CASSVATGLGSSSYNEQFF. The CDR3 DNA reads as TGTGCCAGCAGCGTAGCTACGGGACTAGGGTCAAGCTCCTACAATGAGCAGTTCTTC.

The gene calls are TRBV5-1 and TRBJ1-2; TRBD1 agrees at 8 bases. The CDR3 has 18 residues. The germline gives CDR1 SGHRS, CDR2 YFSETQ. J was trimmed by 1 base and V by 2 bases; bases with no gene match: 13. CDR3 DNA: TGCGCCAGCAGCTTCAGCGTAATACCGGGACAGGATAACTATGGCTACACCTTC. Amino acid sequence: CASSFSVIPGQDNYGYTF.